Below are 28 T cell receptor beta chains sequenced from a single sample in a study of CD8+CD57+ T cells in acquired aplastic anemia. For CDR3 and TCR beta VDJ profiling, genomic DNA was the template used. TCRdb independently ran MiXCR on the reads; one entry per CDR3 protein. The table shows around 170,000 distinct CDR3 sequences, with about 60% occurring only once. Material: sorted CD4+, CD8+, or CD8+CD57+ T cells (not recorded which) from PBMCs. Source of these receptors: a human donor in good health.

This clonotype was picked up many times. The J gene is TRBJ2-1, the V gene TRBV14; 7 bases are a match to TRBD2. Germline CDR1 and CDR2: SGHDN and FVKESK. There are 14 residues in the CDR3. V was clipped by 5 bases and J by 5 bases; unmatched bases: 6. Here the CDR3 DNA reads TGTGCCAGCAGCATTGCTAGCGGACACAATGAGCAGTTCTTC. It specifies CASSIASGHNEQFF.

The V and J genes are TRBV15 and TRBJ2-2; 8 bases match TRBD2. The germline gives CDR1 LNHNV, CDR2 YYDKDF (reference sequence). J lost 0 bases, V lost 0 bases, and 0 bases had no gene match. This CDR3 has 16 residues. The chain's CDR3 is CATSREAGANTGELFF. The DNA of the CDR3 is TGTGCCACCAGCAGAGAAGCGGGGGCGAACACCGGGGAGCTGTTTTTT. The full variable domain, completed using reference TRBV15 and TRBJ2-2, is DAMVIQNPRYQVTQFGKPVTLSCSQTLNHNVMYWYQQKSSQAPKLLFHYYDKDFNNEADTPDNFQSRRPNTSFCFLDIRSPGLGDTAMYLCATSREAGANTGELFFGEGSRLTVL.

The chain joins TRBV19 to TRBJ2-2, with D possibly TRBD1 on 6 matching bases. The germline V and J ends were trimmed by 4 bases and 3 bases, with 12 bases remaining between them. Germline CDR1 and CDR2: LNHDA and SQIVND (reference sequence). This CDR3 contains 15 residues. The CDR3 coding sequence is TGTGCCAGTAGTACGGACAGAGGATACACCGGGGAGCTGTTTTTT. This translates into CASSTDRGYTGELFF.

The chain carries TRBV24-1 and TRBJ2-1; perhaps TRBD2 as D (6 bases). Trimming removed 5 bases at V and 3 bases at J, with 16 bases between. This CDR3 comprises 16 residues. Per the germline V gene, CDR1 is KGHDR and CDR2 is SFDVKD. The CDR3 reads CATSALGSAFYNEQFF. The CDR3 coding sequence is TGTGCCACCAGTGCCCTCGGGAGTGCCTTCTACAATGAGCAGTTCTTC.

The gene calls are TRBV20-1 and TRBJ2-3; D is perhaps TRBD2 (6 bases). The CDR3 sequence is 15 residues long. V gave up 4 bases and J gave up 6 bases, with 20 bases separating them. From germline, CDR1 is DFQATT and CDR2 SNEGSKA (reference sequence). The CDR3 loop is CSANLPGVGLDTQYF. The DNA for the CDR3 is TGCAGTGCTAATTTACCGGGGGTGGGCTTGGATACGCAGTATTTT.

This clonotype was counted many times. The V and J genes are TRBV6-2 or TRBV6-3 and TRBJ2-1; D ambiguous. The germline CDR1 and CDR2 sequences are MNHEY and SVGEGT. Trimming shortened V by 0 bases and J by 6 bases, and 3 bases separated the two germline ends. The CDR3 length is 12 residues. CDR3 coding DNA: TGTGCCAGCAGTTACTCTGGCAATGAGCAGTTCTTC. This sequence encodes CASSYSGNEQFF.

The V and J genes are TRBV7-3 and TRBJ2-3; 8 bases map to TRBD1. The V gene's germline CDR1 is SGHTA and CDR2 FQGTGA. This CDR3 region has 14 residues. The J segment lost 5 bases and the V segment lost 5 bases, leaving 6 bases of the junction unmatched. The CDR3 bases are TGTGCCAGCAGCCCGACAGGGGCAGGAGATACGCAGTATTTT. This gives the protein CASSPTGAGDTQYF.

V usage is TRBV25-1 and J usage is TRBJ1-2, with 8 bases identical to TRBD1. V lost 3 bases to trimming and J lost 2 bases; unmatched junction nucleotides: 2. Germline V gives CDR1 MGHDK, CDR2 SYGVNS. The CDR3 covers 14 residues. CDR3 sequence reads: CASSEQGANYGYTF. The CDR3 DNA sequence: TGTGCCAGCAGTGAGCAGGGGGCGAACTATGGCTACACCTTC.

The rearrangement joins TRBV19 to TRBJ1-1; no reliable D call. This CDR3 region has 14 residues. The germline CDR1 and CDR2 sequences are LNHDA and SQIVND (reference sequence). Trimming removed 3 bases at V and 0 bases at J, with 8 bases between. The DNA of the CDR3 is TGTGCCAGTAGTATTAGGCAGCTGAACACTGAAGCTTTCTTT. Translating gives CASSIRQLNTEAFF.

J is TRBJ1-4 and V is TRBV7-8; 8 bases line up with TRBD1. The V segment lost 4 bases and the J segment 8 bases; nucleotides outside the gene matches: 9. This CDR3 has 15 residues. Per germline, CDR1 SGHVS and CDR2 FQNEAQ. The CDR3 sequence: CASSSYDRGEEKLFF. The CDR3 DNA reads TGTGCCAGCAGCTCCTATGACAGGGGCGAAGAAAAACTGTTTTTT.

This clonotype showed up just a few times. This rearrangement joins TRBV20-1 to TRBJ2-1, with 10 nucleotides matching TRBD2. The CDR3 runs to 13 residues. The germline gives CDR1 DFQATT, CDR2 SNEGSKA (reference sequence). V shed 6 bases and J 9 bases; nucleotides not matched to a gene: 8. In DNA form, the CDR3 reads TGCAGTGCGGTCCTAGCGGGAGTTGGTGAGCAGTTCTTC. Translation gives CSAVLAGVGEQFF.

This chain connects TRBV2 to TRBJ2-7; 7 bases line up with TRBD1. CDR3 size: 13 residues. Germline V gives CDR1 SNHLY, CDR2 FYNNEI. Losses at the gene ends were 6 bases for V and 4 bases for J; bases not matched to a gene: 6. In DNA form, the CDR3 reads TGTGCCAGCAGGAAGGGGGCCGAATACGAGCAGTACTTC. It encodes CASRKGAEYEQYF.

The gene calls are TRBV7-2 and TRBJ2-7, with 7 bases matching TRBD1. The length of the CDR3 is 15 residues. With 6 bases clipped from V and 3 bases from J, the junction kept 11 bases outside the gene matches. Germline V gene data show CDR1 as SGHTA and CDR2 as FQGNSA. DNA of the CDR3: TGTGCCAGCAGACCATCCTCTTGGGACAGCTACGAGCAGTACTTC. It yields the protein CASRPSSWDSYEQYF.

This rearrangement joins TRBV20-1 to TRBJ2-7, with unresolved D. In germline, CDR1 is DFQATT, CDR2 SNEGSKA (reference sequence). The CDR3 has 13 amino acids. V shed 5 bases and J shed 0 bases, with 11 bases lying between them. CDR3 coding DNA: TGCAGTGCTTGGACCCCCGGCTCCTACGAGCAGTACTTC. This codes for CSAWTPGSYEQYF.

The chain is built from TRBV2 and TRBJ1-4; the match to TRBD1 covers 7 bases. Losses at the gene ends were 6 bases for V and 6 bases for J; bases not matched to a gene: 10. The germline CDR1 and CDR2 sequences are SNHLY and FYNNEI. CDR3 length equals 15 residues. The CDR3 sequence: CASSAGTARDEKLFF. The DNA for the CDR3 is TGTGCCAGCAGCGCCGGGACAGCCAGAGATGAAAAACTGTTTTTT.

The rearrangement joins TRBV19 to TRBJ2-7; D is ambiguous. This CDR3 spans 14 amino acids. Trimming shortened V by 6 bases and J by 0 bases, and 12 bases separated the two germline ends. The germline V gene has CDR1 LNHDA and CDR2 SQIVND (reference sequence). The CDR3 protein is CASSWAANSYEQYF. DNA for the CDR3: TGTGCCAGTAGCTGGGCAGCGAACTCCTACGAGCAGTACTTC.

The V call is TRBV24-1, the J call TRBJ2-3; no clear D gene. V lost 4 bases, J lost 4 bases, and 8 bases lay in between. CDR1 is KGHDR and CDR2 is SFDVKD in the germline V gene. The CDR3 runs 13 residues. The CDR3 nucleotides read TGTGCCACCAGTGACCATACTTCAGATACGCAGTATTTT. Its protein is CATSDHTSDTQYF.

This chain links TRBV19 with TRBJ1-2; D call uncertain. The V end was cut by 4 bases, the J end by 4 bases, with 13 bases between. The germline V gene has CDR1 LNHDA and CDR2 SQIVND (reference sequence). This CDR3 is 14 amino acids long. The CDR3 DNA is TGTGCCAGTAGTAGCTCCAAGGTTACCTATGGCTACACCTTC. This codes for CASSSSKVTYGYTF.

This clonotype was recorded at least ten times. This sequence joins TRBV13 and TRBJ1-3; D is unclear. Germline lookup yields CDR1 PRHDT and CDR2 FYEKMQ (reference sequence). This CDR3 is 14 amino acids long. Trimming took off 3 bases at V and 0 bases at J, with 6 bases between the two ends. The CDR3 bases are TGTGCCAGCAGCTTCGGTCACTCTGGAAACACCATATATTTT. Amino acids: CASSFGHSGNTIYF.

This clonotype came up many times. The chain joins TRBV19 to TRBJ1-5; D is perhaps TRBD1 (5 bases). Trimming left V 0 bases short and J 0 bases short, with 9 bases between. The CDR3 runs to 16 residues. Germline CDR1 LNHDA, CDR2 SQIVND (reference sequence). The CDR3 sequence is CASSIEGGYSNQPQHF. CDR3 in DNA: TGTGCCAGTAGTATAGAGGGGGGATATAGCAATCAGCCCCAGCATTTT.

With respect to this clonotype: The CDR3 ends on some other residue instead of the conserved phenylalanine or tryptophan, so this is likely a read error. V gene TRBV28 combines with J gene TRBJ2-5; 7 bases line up with TRBD2. Looked up from germline, CDR1 is MDHEN and CDR2 is SYDVKM. The CDR3 is 13 amino acids. V gave up 5 bases and J gave up 5 bases; unmatched junction bases: 5. CDR3 loop: CASSGGTTETQYS. The CDR3 nucleotides read TGTGCCAGCAGTGGCGGGACTACCGAGACCCAGTACTCC.

The J gene is TRBJ2-3, the V gene TRBV19; D is uncertain. The CDR3 sequence is 14 residues long. Germline CDR1 is LNHDA and CDR2 is SQIVND (reference sequence). V dropped 7 bases and J dropped 3 bases, with 14 bases sitting between them. Here the CDR3 reads CASTPLLGTDTQYF. As DNA, the CDR3 is TGTGCCAGTACCCCCCTCCTGGGGACAGATACGCAGTATTTT.

There are a few counts of this clonotype. The V gene is TRBV2, the J gene TRBJ1-1, with D uncertain. Trimming removed 1 base at V and 1 base at J, with 4 bases between. The length of the CDR3 is 13 residues. Germline loops: CDR1 SNHLY, CDR2 FYNNEI. For the CDR3, the DNA is TGTGCCAGCAGTGAAGTTAGGAACACTGAAGCTTTCTTT. This codes for CASSEVRNTEAFF.

V usage is TRBV7-6 and J usage is TRBJ2-5, with D hard to call. The germline CDR1 and CDR2 sequences are SGHVS and FNYEAQ. V was shortened by 5 bases and J by 5 bases, with 12 bases between the two germline ends. This CDR3 region has 13 residues. CDR3 loop: CASSPGRMETQYF. CDR3 DNA sequence: TGTGCCAGCAGCCCCGGGCGTATGGAGACCCAGTACTTC.

As concerns this clonotype: Given a much more abundant clone one base away, this may be a read error. The V call is TRBV24-1, the J call TRBJ2-1, with unresolved D. The CDR3 length is 15 residues. Trimming removed 7 bases from V and 2 bases from J, with 14 bases in between. Germline V gene sequence: CDR1 KGHDR, CDR2 SFDVKD. CDR3 sequence reads: CATSLRTPAYNEQFF. Written as DNA, the CDR3 is TGTGCCACCAGCTTAAGGACGCCGGCCTACAATGAGCAGTTCTTC.

This clonotype was counted at least ten times. The genes are TRBV19 and TRBJ2-7, with TRBD2 identical over 13 bases. The germline CDR1 and CDR2 sequences are LNHDA and SQIVND (reference sequence). Germline trimming cut 4 bases from V and 0 bases from J; bases unmatched to any gene: 3. This CDR3 is built from 16 residues. The CDR3 loop is CASSKGLAGRSYEQYF. The CDR3 DNA follows: TGTGCCAGTAGTAAGGGACTAGCGGGACGCTCCTACGAGCAGTACTTC.

The chain links TRBV24-1 to TRBJ2-7; D is unclear. The V end was cut by 5 bases, the J end by 9 bases, with 19 bases between. CDR3 length: 14 amino acids. The germline CDR1 and CDR2 sequences are KGHDR and SFDVKD. The CDR3 DNA sequence: TGTGCCACCAGTGGCCTCGAGTCTTCGTCTGGGCAGTACTTC. It is translated as CATSGLESSSGQYF.

This clonotype was found many times. The chain uses TRBV4-3 and TRBJ2-7; 14 bases are a match to TRBD2. The trim removed 4 bases at V and 6 bases at J, leaving 2 bases unmatched. Germline CDR1 reads LGHNA; CDR2 reads YSLEER. This CDR3 is 14 amino acids long. CDR3 nucleotides: TGCGCCAGCAGCCCGGGACTAGCGGGAGTCGAGCAGTACTTC. Residues: CASSPGLAGVEQYF.